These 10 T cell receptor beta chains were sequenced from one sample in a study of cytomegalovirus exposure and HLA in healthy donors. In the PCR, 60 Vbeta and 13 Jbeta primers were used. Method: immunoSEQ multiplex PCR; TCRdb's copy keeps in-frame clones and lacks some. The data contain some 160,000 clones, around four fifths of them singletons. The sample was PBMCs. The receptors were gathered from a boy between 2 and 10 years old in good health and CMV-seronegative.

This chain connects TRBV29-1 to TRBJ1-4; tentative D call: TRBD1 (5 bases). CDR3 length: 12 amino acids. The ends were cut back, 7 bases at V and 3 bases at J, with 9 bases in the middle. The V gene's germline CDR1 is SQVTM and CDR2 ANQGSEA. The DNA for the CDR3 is TGCAGCGGGGAGGGGCCTAATGAAAAACTGTTTTTT. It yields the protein CSGEGPNEKLFF. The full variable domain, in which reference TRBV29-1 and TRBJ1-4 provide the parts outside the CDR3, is SAVISQKPSRDICQRGTSLTIQCQVDSQVTMMFWYRQQPGQSLTLIATANQGSEATYESGFVIDKFPISRPNLTFSTLTVSNMSPEDSSIYLCSGEGPNEKLFFGSGTQLSVL.

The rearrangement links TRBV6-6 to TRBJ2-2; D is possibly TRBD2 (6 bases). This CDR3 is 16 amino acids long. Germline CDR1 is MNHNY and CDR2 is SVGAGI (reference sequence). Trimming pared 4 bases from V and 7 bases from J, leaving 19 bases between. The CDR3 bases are TGTGCCAGCAGTTTGTGGCTAGCGAGGGCGAGCGGGGAGCTGTTTTTT. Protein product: CASSLWLARASGELFF.

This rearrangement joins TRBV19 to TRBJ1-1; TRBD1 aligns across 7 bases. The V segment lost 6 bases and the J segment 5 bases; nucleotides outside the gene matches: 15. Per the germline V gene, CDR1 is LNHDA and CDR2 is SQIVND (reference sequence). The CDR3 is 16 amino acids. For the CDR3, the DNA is TGTGCCAGTAGCCGACCCCTAGAGGGGGCAAGGACTGAAGCTTTCTTT. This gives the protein CASSRPLEGARTEAFF.

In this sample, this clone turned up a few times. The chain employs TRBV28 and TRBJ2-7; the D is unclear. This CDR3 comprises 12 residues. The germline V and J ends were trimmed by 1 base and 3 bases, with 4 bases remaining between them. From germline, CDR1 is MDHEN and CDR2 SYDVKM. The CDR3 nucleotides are TGTGCCAGCAGTTTATCCATCTACGAGCAGTACTTC. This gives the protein CASSLSIYEQYF.

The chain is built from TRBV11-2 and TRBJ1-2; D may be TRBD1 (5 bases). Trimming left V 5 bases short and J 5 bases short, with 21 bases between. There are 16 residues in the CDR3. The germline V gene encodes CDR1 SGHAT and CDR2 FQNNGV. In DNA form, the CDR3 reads TGTGCCAGCAGCGATATTGGGAGGGGAGGCCAGTATGGCTACACCTTC. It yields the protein CASSDIGRGGQYGYTF.

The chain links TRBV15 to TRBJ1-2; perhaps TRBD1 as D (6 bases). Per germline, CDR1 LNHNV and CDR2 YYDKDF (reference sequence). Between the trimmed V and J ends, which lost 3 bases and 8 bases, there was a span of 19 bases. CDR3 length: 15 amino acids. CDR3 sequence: CATSRTDRPSGGYTF. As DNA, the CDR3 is TGTGCCACCAGCAGGACAGACAGGCCTAGTGGGGGCTACACCTTC.

The CDR3 nucleotides read TGTGCCAGCTCAGACCGACAGGGAGGAGAGCATTTT. This gives the protein CASSDRQGGEHF. The gene calls are TRBV18 and TRBJ1-5; TRBD1 aligns across 7 bases. Germline V gene sequence: CDR1 KGHSH, CDR2 LQKENI. The V and J ends lost 5 bases and 14 bases, in that order; junction bases with no gene match: 9. The CDR3 runs 12 residues.

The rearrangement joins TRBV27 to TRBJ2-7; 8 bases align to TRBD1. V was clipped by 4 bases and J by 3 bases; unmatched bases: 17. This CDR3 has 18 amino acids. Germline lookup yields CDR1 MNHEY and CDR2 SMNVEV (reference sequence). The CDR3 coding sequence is TGTGCCAGCAGTTGGATCTACCGAGGGACAGGTCTTTTCTACGAGCAGTACTTC. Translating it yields CASSWIYRGTGLFYEQYF.

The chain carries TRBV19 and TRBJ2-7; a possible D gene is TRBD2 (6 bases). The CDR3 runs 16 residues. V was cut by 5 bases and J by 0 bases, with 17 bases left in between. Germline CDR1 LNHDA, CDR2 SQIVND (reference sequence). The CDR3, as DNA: TGTGCCAGTAGTGCCACCTTCGCGGGGAGCTCCTACGAGCAGTACTTC. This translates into CASSATFAGSSYEQYF. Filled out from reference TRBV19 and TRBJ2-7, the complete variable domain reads DGGITQSPKYLFRKEGQNVTLSCEQNLNHDAMYWYRQDPGQGLRLIYYSQIVNDFQKGDIAEGYSVSREKKESFPLTVTSAQKNPTAFYLCASSATFAGSSYEQYFGPGTRLTVT.

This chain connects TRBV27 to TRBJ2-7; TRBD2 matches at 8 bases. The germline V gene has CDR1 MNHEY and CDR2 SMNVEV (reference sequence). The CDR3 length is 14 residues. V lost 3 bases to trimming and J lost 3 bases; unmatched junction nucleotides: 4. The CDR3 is CASSFLGRDYEQYF. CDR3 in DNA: TGTGCCAGCAGTTTTCTCGGGAGGGACTACGAGCAGTACTTC.